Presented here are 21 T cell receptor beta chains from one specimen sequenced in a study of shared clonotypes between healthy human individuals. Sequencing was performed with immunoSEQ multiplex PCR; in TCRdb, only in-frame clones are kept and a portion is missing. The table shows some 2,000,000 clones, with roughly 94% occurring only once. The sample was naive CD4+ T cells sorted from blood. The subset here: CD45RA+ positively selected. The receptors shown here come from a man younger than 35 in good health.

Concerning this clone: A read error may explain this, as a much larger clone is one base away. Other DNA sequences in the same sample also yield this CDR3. The CDR3 spells CASSSGANVLTF. The CDR3 DNA reads as TGTGCCAGCAGTTCTGGGGCCAACGTCCTGACTTTC. V gene TRBV6-1 combines with J gene TRBJ2-6, with D uncertain. Germline V CDR1 and CDR2: MNHNS, SASEGT. This CDR3 has 12 residues. Trimming pared 5 bases from V and 1 base from J, leaving 0 bases between.

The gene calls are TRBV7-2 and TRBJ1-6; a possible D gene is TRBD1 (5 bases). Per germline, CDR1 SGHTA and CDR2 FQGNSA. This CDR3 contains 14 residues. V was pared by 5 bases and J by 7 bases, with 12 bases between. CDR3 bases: TGTGCCAGCAGCCCCCGGACACCAAATTCACCCCTCCACTTT. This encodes CASSPRTPNSPLHF. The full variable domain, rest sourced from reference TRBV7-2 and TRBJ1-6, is GAGVSQSPSNKVTEKGKDVELRCDPISGHTALYWYRQSLGQGLEFLIYFQGNSAPDKSGLPSDRFSAERTGGSVSTLTIQRTQQEDSAVYLCASSPRTPNSPLHFGNGTRLTVT.

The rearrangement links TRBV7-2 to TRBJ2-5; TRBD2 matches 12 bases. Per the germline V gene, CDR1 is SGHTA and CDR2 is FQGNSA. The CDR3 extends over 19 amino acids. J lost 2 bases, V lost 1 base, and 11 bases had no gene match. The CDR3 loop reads CASSLVWLAGGPGQETQYF. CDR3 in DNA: TGTGCCAGCAGCTTAGTCTGGCTAGCGGGAGGGCCGGGGCAAGAGACCCAGTACTTC.

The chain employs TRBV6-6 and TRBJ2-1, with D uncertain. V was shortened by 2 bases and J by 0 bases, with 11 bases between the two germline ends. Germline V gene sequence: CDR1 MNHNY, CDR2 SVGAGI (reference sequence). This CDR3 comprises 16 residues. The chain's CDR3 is CASSYAQTPSYNEQFF. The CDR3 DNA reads TGTGCCAGCAGTTACGCCCAGACTCCCTCCTACAATGAGCAGTTCTTC.

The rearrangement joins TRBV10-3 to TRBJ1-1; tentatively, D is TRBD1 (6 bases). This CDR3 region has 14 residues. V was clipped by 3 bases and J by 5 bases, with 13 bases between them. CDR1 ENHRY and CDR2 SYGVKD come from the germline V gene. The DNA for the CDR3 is TGTGCCATCAGTGAAGAGGGGGGAAGGACTGAAGCTTTCTTT. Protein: CAISEEGGRTEAFF.

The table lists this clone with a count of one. CDR3 residues: CASRPGGGGREYF. The CDR3 DNA follows: TGTGCCAGCAGACCTGGCGGAGGGGGTAGAGAGTACTTC. The rearrangement uses TRBV5-6 and TRBJ2-7; D tentatively reads TRBD1 or TRBD2 (6 bases each). Trimming took 5 bases from V and 11 from J, leaving 20 bases between them. This CDR3 has 13 amino acids. Per the germline V gene, CDR1 is SGHDT and CDR2 is YYEEEE.

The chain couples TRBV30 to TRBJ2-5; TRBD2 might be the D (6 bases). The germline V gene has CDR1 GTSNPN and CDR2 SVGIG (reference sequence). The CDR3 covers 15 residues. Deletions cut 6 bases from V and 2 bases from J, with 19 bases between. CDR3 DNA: TGTGCCTGTTCTGGGACTCCCGATTCTCAAGAGACCCAGTACTTC. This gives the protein CACSGTPDSQETQYF.

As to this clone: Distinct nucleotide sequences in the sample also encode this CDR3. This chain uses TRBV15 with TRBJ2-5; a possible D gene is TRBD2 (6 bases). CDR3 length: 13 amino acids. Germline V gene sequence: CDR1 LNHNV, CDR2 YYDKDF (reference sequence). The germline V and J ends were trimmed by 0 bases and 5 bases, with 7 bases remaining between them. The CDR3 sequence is CATSRDRGETQYF. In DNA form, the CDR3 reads TGTGCCACCAGCAGAGATCGGGGGGAGACCCAGTACTTC. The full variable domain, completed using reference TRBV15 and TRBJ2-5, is DAMVIQNPRYQVTQFGKPVTLSCSQTLNHNVMYWYQQKSSQAPKLLFHYYDKDFNNEADTPDNFQSRRPNTSFCFLDIRSPGLGDTAMYLCATSRDRGETQYFGPGTRLLVL.

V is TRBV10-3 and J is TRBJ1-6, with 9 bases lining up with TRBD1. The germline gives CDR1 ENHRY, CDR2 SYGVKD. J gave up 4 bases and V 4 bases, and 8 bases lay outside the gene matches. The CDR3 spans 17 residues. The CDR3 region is CAISVTGGDLYNSPLHF. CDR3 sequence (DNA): TGTGCCATCAGTGTGACAGGGGGAGATCTATATAATTCACCCCTCCACTTT.

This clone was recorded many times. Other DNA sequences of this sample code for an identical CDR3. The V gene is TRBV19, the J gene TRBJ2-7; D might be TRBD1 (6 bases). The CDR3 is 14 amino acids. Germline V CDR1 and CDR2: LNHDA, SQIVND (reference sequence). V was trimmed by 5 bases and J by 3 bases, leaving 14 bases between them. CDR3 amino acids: CASSPRDNNYEQYF. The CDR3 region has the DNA TGTGCCAGTAGTCCCCGGGACAACAACTACGAGCAGTACTTC.

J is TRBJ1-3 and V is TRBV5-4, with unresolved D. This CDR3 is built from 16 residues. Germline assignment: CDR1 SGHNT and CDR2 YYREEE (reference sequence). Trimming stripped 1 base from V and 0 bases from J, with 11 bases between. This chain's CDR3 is CASSLRADFSGNTIYF. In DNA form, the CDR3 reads TGTGCCAGCAGCTTGAGGGCGGACTTCTCTGGAAACACCATATATTTT.

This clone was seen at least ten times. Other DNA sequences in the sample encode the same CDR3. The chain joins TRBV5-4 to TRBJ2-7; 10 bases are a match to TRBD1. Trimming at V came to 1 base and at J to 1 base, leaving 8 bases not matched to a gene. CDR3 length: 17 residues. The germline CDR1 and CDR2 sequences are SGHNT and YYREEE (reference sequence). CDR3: CASSLWEPGQGSYEQYF. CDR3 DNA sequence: TGTGCCAGCAGCTTGTGGGAACCGGGACAGGGGTCCTACGAGCAGTACTTC. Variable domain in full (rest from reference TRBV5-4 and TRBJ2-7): ETGVTQSPTHLIKTRGQQVTLRCSSQSGHNTVSWYQQALGQGPQFIFQYYREEENGRGNFPPRFSGLQFPNYSSELNVNALELDDSALYLCASSLWEPGQGSYEQYFGPGTRLTVT.

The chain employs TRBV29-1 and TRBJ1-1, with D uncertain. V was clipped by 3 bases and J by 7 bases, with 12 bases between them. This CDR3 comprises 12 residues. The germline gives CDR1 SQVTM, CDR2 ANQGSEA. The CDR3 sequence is CSVEGWQLEAFF. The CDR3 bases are TGCAGCGTTGAGGGATGGCAGCTTGAAGCTTTCTTT.

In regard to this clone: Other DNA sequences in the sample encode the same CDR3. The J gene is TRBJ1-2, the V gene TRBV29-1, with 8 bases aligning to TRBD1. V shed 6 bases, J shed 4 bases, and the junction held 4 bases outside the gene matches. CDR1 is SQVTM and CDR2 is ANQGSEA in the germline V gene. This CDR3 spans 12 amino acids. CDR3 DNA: TGCAGCGTAGGAACAGGGGGCTATGGCTACACCTTC. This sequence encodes CSVGTGGYGYTF.

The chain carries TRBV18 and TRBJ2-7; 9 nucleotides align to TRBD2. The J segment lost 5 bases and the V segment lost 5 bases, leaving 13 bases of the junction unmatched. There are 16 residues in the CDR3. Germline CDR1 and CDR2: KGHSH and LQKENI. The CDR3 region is CASSYPGGRAGNEQYF. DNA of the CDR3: TGTGCCAGCTCATACCCGGGCGGGAGGGCCGGAAACGAGCAGTACTTC.

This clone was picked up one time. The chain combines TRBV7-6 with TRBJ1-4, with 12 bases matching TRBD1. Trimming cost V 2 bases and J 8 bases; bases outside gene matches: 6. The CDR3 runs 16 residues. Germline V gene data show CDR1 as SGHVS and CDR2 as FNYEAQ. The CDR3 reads CASSLNPGQGAEKLFF. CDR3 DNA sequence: TGTGCCAGCAGCTTAAATCCGGGACAGGGGGCAGAAAAACTGTTTTTT.

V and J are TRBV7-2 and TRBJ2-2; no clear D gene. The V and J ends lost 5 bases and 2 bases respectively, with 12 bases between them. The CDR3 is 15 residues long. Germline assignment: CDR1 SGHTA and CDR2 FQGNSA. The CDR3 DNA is TGTGCCAGCAGCCGACCCGGGCCCAACACCGGGGAGCTGTTTTTT. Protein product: CASSRPGPNTGELFF.

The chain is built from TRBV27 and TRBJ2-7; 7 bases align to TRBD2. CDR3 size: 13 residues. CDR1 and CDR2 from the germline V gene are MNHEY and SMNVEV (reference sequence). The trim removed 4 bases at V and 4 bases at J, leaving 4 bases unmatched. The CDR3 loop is CASSSTSLYEQYF. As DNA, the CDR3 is TGTGCCAGCAGTTCGACTAGCCTATACGAGCAGTACTTC.

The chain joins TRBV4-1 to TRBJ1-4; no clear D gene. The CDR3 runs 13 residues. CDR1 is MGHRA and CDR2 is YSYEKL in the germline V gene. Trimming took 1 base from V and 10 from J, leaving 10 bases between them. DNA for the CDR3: TGCGCCAGCAGCCAAGTGGGGAAAGCAAAACTGTTTTTT. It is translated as CASSQVGKAKLFF.

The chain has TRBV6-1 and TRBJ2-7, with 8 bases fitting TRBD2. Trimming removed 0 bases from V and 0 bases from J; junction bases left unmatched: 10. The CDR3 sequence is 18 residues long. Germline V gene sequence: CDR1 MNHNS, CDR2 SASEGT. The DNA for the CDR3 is TGTGCCAGCAGTGAAGCGCTAACTAGCGGAGTGATCTCCTACGAGCAGTACTTC. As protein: CASSEALTSGVISYEQYF.

CDR3 protein: CASIPGTGRKGNTEAFF. CDR3 sequence (DNA): TGTGCCAGCATCCCCGGGACGGGGAGGAAGGGGAACACTGAAGCTTTCTTT. The chain couples TRBV28 to TRBJ1-1; the D gene is possibly TRBD1 (5 bases). V shed 7 bases and J shed 1 base, with 22 bases lying between them. CDR1 MDHEN and CDR2 SYDVKM come from the germline V gene. The length of the CDR3 is 17 residues.